These T cell receptor beta chains were read from a single sample in a study of OX40 agonist ivuxolimab in advanced cancers. Produced via immunoSEQ multiplex PCR; TCRdb's table is partial and in-frame only. The sample records just under 65,000 clones, approximately 90% being singletons. This sample comprised CD4+ or CD8+ T cells sorted from blood, obtained in a trial of the OX40 agonist ivuxolimab. The receptors derive from an adult with an advanced solid tumor such as melanoma, head and neck, liver or kidney cancer. Each CDR3 is given with its conserved first and last residue. The D gene is left open where the match is weak. Size is omitted from some rows. Given values are once, few, many or a class for expanded clones.

D gene | J gene | V gene | clone size | CDR3 protein | CDR3 DNA
NA | TRBJ2-6 | TRBV19 | NA | CASISRRVATSGANVLTF | TGTGCCAGTATCTCCCGAAGGGTCGCGACCTCTGGGGCCAACGTCCTGACTTTC
NA | TRBJ1-1 | TRBV18 | NA | CASSPTQNTEAFF | TGTGCCAGCTCACCAACGCAGAACACTGAAGCTTTCTTT
TRBD1 | TRBJ2-1 | TRBV5-1 | NA | CASSGGTGGNEQFF | TGCGCCAGCAGCGGAGGGACAGGGGGAAATGAGCAGTTCTTC
TRBD1 | TRBJ1-2 | TRBV29-1 | NA | CSADRGVNRLF | TGCAGCGCTGACAGGGGGGTTAATCGTCTCTTC
NA | TRBJ1-6 | TRBV18 | NA | CASSPKGYNSPLHF | TGTGCCAGCTCACCAAAGGGTTATAATTCACCCCTCCACTTT
TRBD2 | TRBJ2-3 | TRBV27 | NA | CASSHFWIAGAVDTQYF | TGTGCCAGCAGTCACTTCTGGATAGCGGGAGCGGTAGATACGCAGTATTTT
NA | TRBJ1-2 | TRBV7-2 | NA | CASSPTPANYGYTF | TGTGCCAGCAGCCCTACCCCGGCTAACTATGGCTACACCTTC
TRBD1 | TRBJ1-4 | TRBV2 | NA | CASSPGDRSEKLFF | TGTGCCAGCAGTCCCGGGGACAGGTCTGAAAAACTGTTTTTT
NA | TRBJ1-1 | TRBV7-3 | NA | CASSSGTNEAFF | TGTGCCAGCAGCTCCGGGACAAACGAAGCTTTCTTT
NA | TRBJ2-2 | TRBV28 | NA | CASSPVTWNTGELFF | TGTGCCAGCAGTCCTGTGACCTGGAACACCGGGGAGCTGTTTTTT
TRBD1 | TRBJ2-7 | TRBV28 | few | CASSPPDRAREQYF | TGTGCCAGCAGTCCGCCGGACAGGGCTAGGGAGCAGTACTTC
NA | TRBJ2-7 | TRBV2 | NA | CASGTGRSSSYEQYF | TGTGCCAGCGGTACGGGACGTTCGAGCTCCTACGAGCAGTACTTC
NA | TRBJ1-5 | TRBV2 | NA | CASTGDPSGQPQHF | TGTGCCAGCACCGGGGACCCCTCGGGTCAGCCCCAGCATTTT
NA | TRBJ2-7 | TRBV2 | NA | CASTPEGGPGEQYF | TGTGCCAGCACCCCTGAGGGGGGGCCGGGAGAGCAGTACTTC
NA | TRBJ2-1 | TRBV27 | once | CASSLLGGAPYNEQFF | TGTGCCAGCAGTTTATTAGGGGGAGCGCCCTACAATGAGCAGTTCTTC
TRBD1 | TRBJ2-1 | TRBV7-2 | NA | CASSLSGGYGEQFF | TGTGCCAGCAGCTTATCAGGGGGTTACGGTGAGCAGTTCTTC
TRBD1 | TRBJ2-4 | TRBV28 | once | CASRPGQGPLNEIQYF | TGTGCCAGCAGACCAGGACAGGGGCCTTTGAATGAAATTCAGTACTTC
TRBD2 | TRBJ2-1 | TRBV9 | NA | CASSLPGLAGEEQFF | TGTGCCAGCAGCTTGCCGGGACTAGCGGGAGAGGAGCAGTTCTTC
NA | TRBJ2-2 | TRBV6-6 | NA | CACYRVNTGELFF | TGTGCCTGCTACAGGGTAAACACCGGGGAGCTGTTTTTT
NA | TRBJ1-2 | TRBV12-1 | NA | CASSLDGANYGYTF | TGTGCCAGCAGCCTGGACGGAGCTAACTATGGCTACACCTTC
TRBD2 | TRBJ2-1 | TRBV5-1 | NA | CASSLEGLRGGTYNEQFF | TGCGCCAGCAGCTTGGAAGGGCTACGGGGAGGGACCTACAATGAGCAGTTCTTC
NA | TRBJ1-2 | TRBV18 | NA | CASSPGSSYGYTF | TGTGCCAGCTCACCGGGCTCGAGCTATGGCTACACCTTC
NA | TRBJ2-3 | TRBV2 | few | CASSPWAPSGDTQYF | TGTGCCAGCAGTCCATGGGCCCCCTCAGGAGATACGCAGTATTTT
TRBD1 | TRBJ2-5 | TRBV6-1 | once | CASTPGQGTARTQYF | TGTGCCAGCACGCCGGGACAGGGGACCGCCCGGACCCAGTACTTC
NA | TRBJ1-3 | TRBV7-9 | few | CASSLPSASSGNTIYF | TGTGCCAGCAGCTTACCAAGTGCCTCCTCTGGAAACACCATATATTTT
NA | TRBJ2-7 | TRBV2 | NA | CASSELGPYEQYF | TGTGCCAGCAGTGAACTGGGACCCTACGAGCAGTACTTC
TRBD1 | TRBJ1-2 | TRBV5-1 | NA | CASSADRASYGYTF | TGCGCCAGCAGCGCGGACAGGGCAAGCTATGGCTACACCTTC
NA | TRBJ1-5 | TRBV7-8 | few | CASREGPQHF | TGTGCCAGCAGGGAAGGGCCCCAGCATTTT
NA | TRBJ2-5 | TRBV5-1 | NA | CASSFLQGGETQYF | TGCGCCAGCAGCTTCCTACAGGGAGGAGAGACCCAGTACTTC
NA | TRBJ1-1 | TRBV19 | NA | CASSIWEGTEAFF | TGTGCCAGTAGTATTTGGGAGGGGACTGAAGCTTTCTTT
NA | TRBJ2-2 | TRBV4-1 | NA | CASSQVFGFSGELFF | TGCGCCAGCAGCCAAGTCTTTGGGTTTTCGGGGGAGCTGTTTTTT
TRBD1 | TRBJ2-6 | TRBV5-1 | NA | CASSSTRGQTAGANVLTF | TGCGCCAGCAGCTCCACCAGGGGGCAAACGGCTGGGGCCAACGTCCTGACTTTC
NA | TRBJ2-4 | TRBV4-2 | NA | CASSPNLALIQYF | TGTGCCAGCAGCCCCAACCTAGCGCTCATTCAGTACTTC
NA | TRBJ1-1 | TRBV7-9 | NA | CASSPRLSTEAFF | TGTGCCAGCAGCCCCCGGTTAAGTACTGAAGCTTTCTTT
TRBD2 | TRBJ2-1 | TRBV10-1 | few | CASSELADEYNEQFF | TGCGCCAGCAGTGAACTAGCGGATGAATACAATGAGCAGTTCTTC
NA | TRBJ2-3 | TRBV7-6 | NA | CASSLVPDTQYF | TGTGCCAGCAGCTTAGTTCCAGATACGCAGTATTTT
TRBD2 | TRBJ2-3 | TRBV6-5 | few | CASSNRGGGDTQYF | TGTGCCAGCTCCAATCGGGGGGGCGGAGATACGCAGTATTTT
NA | TRBJ1-4 | TRBV5-8 | few | CASSLSVQANEKLFF | TGTGCCAGCAGCTTGTCCGTGCAGGCGAATGAAAAACTGTTTTTT
TRBD2 | TRBJ2-1 | TRBV18 | NA | CASSPGLAGGEQFF | TGTGCCAGCTCACCGGGACTAGCGGGAGGTGAGCAGTTCTTC
NA | TRBJ2-7 | TRBV2 | NA | CASSVSYEQYF | TGTGCCAGCAGTGTCTCCTACGAGCAGTACTTC
NA | TRBJ1-2 | TRBV29-1 | NA | CSVGGGWGYTF | TGCAGCGTTGGGGGAGGGTGGGGCTACACCTTC
NA | TRBJ1-4 | TRBV2 | NA | CATQGQVEKLFF | TGTGCCACCCAAGGGCAGGTTGAAAAACTGTTTTTT
NA | TRBJ2-7 | TRBV20-1 | NA | CSALHEQYF | TGCAGTGCCCTCCACGAGCAGTACTTC
NA | TRBJ2-1 | TRBV19 | NA | CASSRGRESYNEQFF | TGTGCCAGTAGTAGGGGCAGGGAGTCCTACAATGAGCAGTTCTTC
NA | TRBJ2-3 | TRBV4-2 | once | CASSQGLGVTDTQYF | TGTGCCAGCAGCCAAGGATTGGGGGTTACAGATACGCAGTATTTT
TRBD2 | TRBJ2-3 | TRBV10-3 | NA | CAISVVRAGFTDTQYF | TGTGCCATCAGTGTCGTCCGAGCGGGGTTCACAGATACGCAGTATTTT
NA | TRBJ1-4 | TRBV28 | NA | CASGARGSNEKLFF | TGTGCCAGCGGCGCCCGGGGGTCGAATGAAAAACTGTTTTTT
TRBD2 | TRBJ2-2 | TRBV4-2 | NA | CASSHPGLAGDTGELFF | TGTGCCAGCAGCCACCCGGGACTAGCGGGAGACACCGGGGAGCTGTTTTTT
NA | TRBJ2-3 | TRBV5-4 | NA | CASSLGGNGDTQYF | TGTGCCAGCAGCCTCGGGGGAAACGGTGATACGCAGTATTTT
NA | TRBJ2-3 | TRBV5-1 | NA | CASSLHGGASTDTQYF | TGCGCCAGCAGCCTGCATGGCGGGGCTAGCACAGATACGCAGTATTTT